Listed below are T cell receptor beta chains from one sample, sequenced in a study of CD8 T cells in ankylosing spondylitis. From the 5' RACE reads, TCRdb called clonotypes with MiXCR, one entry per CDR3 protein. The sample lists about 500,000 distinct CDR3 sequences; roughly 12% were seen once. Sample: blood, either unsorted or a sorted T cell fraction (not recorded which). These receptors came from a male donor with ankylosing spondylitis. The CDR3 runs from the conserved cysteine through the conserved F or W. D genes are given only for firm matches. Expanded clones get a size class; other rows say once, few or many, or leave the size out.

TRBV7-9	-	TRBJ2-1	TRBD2	CASSPELAPGPGEQFF	TGTGCCAGCAGCCCAGAACTAGCGCCAGGGCCCGGTGAGCAGTTCTTC
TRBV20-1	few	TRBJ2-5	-	CSALPSQAIETQYF	TGCAGTGCCCTCCCCTCCCAAGCGATTGAGACCCAGTACTTC
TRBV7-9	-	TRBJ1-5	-	CASSRSLPNQPQHF	TGTGCCAGCAGTCGCTCCCTTCCAAATCAGCCCCAGCATTTT
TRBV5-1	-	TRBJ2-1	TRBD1	CASSRDRANEQFF	TGCGCCAGCAGTCGGGACAGGGCAAATGAGCAGTTCTTC
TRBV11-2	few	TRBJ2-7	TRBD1	CASSFDVGGGQGYEQYF	TGTGCCAGCAGCTTTGATGTAGGTGGGGGACAGGGCTACGAGCAGTACTTC
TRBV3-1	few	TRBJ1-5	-	CASSHGFGNQPQHF	TGTGCCAGCAGCCATGGGTTTGGCAATCAGCCCCAGCATTTT
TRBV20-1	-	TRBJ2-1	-	CSAAIASYNEQFF	TGCAGTGCCGCGATAGCGTCTTACAATGAGCAGTTCTTC
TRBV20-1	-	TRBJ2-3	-	CSATKGSGADTQYF	TGCAGTGCTACCAAGGGGTCGGGAGCAGATACGCAGTATTTT
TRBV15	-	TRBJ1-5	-	CATSREFRGRQPQHF	TGTGCCACCAGCAGAGAATTTAGGGGCAGACAGCCCCAGCATTTT
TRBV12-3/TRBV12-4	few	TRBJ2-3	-	CASYKGGTDTQYF	TGTGCCAGCTACAAGGGGGGCACAGATACGCAGTATTTT
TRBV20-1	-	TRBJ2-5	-	CSAREGAGQGETQYF	TGCAGTGCTAGAGAGGGGGCGGGCCAAGGAGAGACCCAGTACTTC
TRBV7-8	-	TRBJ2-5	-	CASSLERVGRGTQYF	TGTGCCAGCAGCTTAGAGCGGGTGGGACGCGGGACCCAGTACTTC
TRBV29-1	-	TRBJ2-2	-	CSAGEFGELFF	TGCAGCGCAGGGGAATTCGGGGAGCTGTTTTTT
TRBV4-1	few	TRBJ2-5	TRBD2	CASSQVRKRESQETQYF	TGCGCCAGCAGCCAAGTACGGAAGCGGGAAAGCCAAGAGACCCAGTACTTC
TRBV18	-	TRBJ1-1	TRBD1	CASSPGDRPMNTEAFF	TGTGCCAGCTCACCCGGGGACAGGCCCATGAACACTGAAGCTTTCTTT
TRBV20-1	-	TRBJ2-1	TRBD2	CSVPGLALYNEQFF	TGCAGTGTTCCGGGACTAGCGTTATACAATGAGCAGTTCTTC
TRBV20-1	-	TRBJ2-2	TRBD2	CSALTSGRPTNTGELFF	TGCAGTGCCCTGACTAGCGGGAGGCCAACGAACACCGGGGAGCTGTTTTTT
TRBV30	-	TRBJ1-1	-	CAWKSYSPEAFF	TGTGCCTGGAAATCTTACAGTCCTGAAGCTTTCTTT
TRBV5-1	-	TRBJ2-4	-	CASSDRLENIQYF	TGCGCCAGCAGCGACCGGCTCGAAAACATTCAGTACTTC
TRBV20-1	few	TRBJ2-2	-	CSARLPGELFF	TGCAGTGCTAGGTTGCCCGGGGAGCTGTTTTTT
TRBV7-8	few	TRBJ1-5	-	CASSQASNQPQHF	TGTGCCAGCAGTCAAGCGAGCAATCAGCCCCAGCATTTT
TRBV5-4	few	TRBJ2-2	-	CASSRAFNTGELFF	TGTGCCAGCAGTAGAGCTTTTAACACCGGGGAGCTGTTTTTT
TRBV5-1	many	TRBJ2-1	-	CASSLVLGNDNEQFF	TGCGCCAGCAGCTTGGTCTTGGGGAACGACAATGAGCAGTTCTTC
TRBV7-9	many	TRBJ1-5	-	CASSLNEAWRPQHF	TGTGCCAGCAGCTTAAACGAGGCGTGGAGGCCCCAGCATTTT
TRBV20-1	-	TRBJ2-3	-	CSAPSLDREVGDTQYF	TGCAGTGCCCCCTCCCTAGATCGTGAGGTAGGAGATACGCAGTATTTT
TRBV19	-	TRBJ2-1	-	CASRGDMHEQFF	TGTGCCAGTAGGGGGGACATGCATGAGCAGTTCTTC
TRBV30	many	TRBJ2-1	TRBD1	CALGQDLFLGNEQFF	TGTGCCTTGGGACAGGACCTGTTCTTGGGCAATGAGCAGTTCTTC
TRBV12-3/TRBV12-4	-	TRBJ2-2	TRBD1	CALDRSISGELFF	TGTGCCTTGGACAGGTCTATAAGTGGGGAGCTGTTTTTT
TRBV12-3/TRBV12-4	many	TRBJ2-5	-	CASTPGLLIVETQYF	TGTGCCAGCACCCCGGGACTCTTGATCGTGGAGACCCAGTACTTC
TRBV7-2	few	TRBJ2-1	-	CASSLNGGMPYNEQFF	TGTGCCAGCAGCTTAAACGGCGGTATGCCCTACAATGAGCAGTTCTTC
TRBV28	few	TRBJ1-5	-	CASRGPGANQPQHF	TGTGCCAGCCGAGGACCGGGGGCCAATCAGCCCCAGCATTTT
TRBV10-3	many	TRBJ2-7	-	CAIRKTPGTGQGQSEQYF	TGTGCCATCAGGAAGACTCCGGGCACAGGGCAGGGCCAAAGCGAGCAGTACTTC
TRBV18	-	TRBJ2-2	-	CASSLTESTGELFF	TGTGCCAGCTCACTGACAGAAAGCACCGGGGAGCTGTTTTTT
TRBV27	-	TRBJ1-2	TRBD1	CASSPTPRGQGRYGYTF	TGTGCCAGCAGCCCAACCCCAAGAGGACAGGGGCGCTATGGCTACACCTTC
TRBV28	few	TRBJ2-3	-	CASSSYSTQGTSTDTQYF	TGTGCCAGCAGTTCTTACTCTACACAGGGAACTAGCACAGATACGCAGTATTTT
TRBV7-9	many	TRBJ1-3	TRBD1	CASKPGQAGNTIYF	TGTGCCAGCAAACCGGGACAGGCTGGAAACACCATATATTTT
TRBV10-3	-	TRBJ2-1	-	CAISAQQGLNEQFF	TGTGCCATCAGTGCCCAGCAGGGTCTCAATGAGCAGTTCTTC
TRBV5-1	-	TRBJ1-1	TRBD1	CASSLSDPTGGTEAFF	TGCGCCAGCAGCTTGTCAGACCCGACAGGGGGGACTGAAGCTTTCTTT
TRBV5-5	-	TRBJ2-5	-	CASSLLGRAEETQYF	TGTGCCAGCAGCCTGCTGGGCCGGGCGGAAGAGACCCAGTACTTC
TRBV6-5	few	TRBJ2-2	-	CASSSGGGKVGAGELFF	TGTGCCAGCAGTTCCGGTGGCGGGAAAGTTGGCGCCGGGGAGCTGTTTTTT
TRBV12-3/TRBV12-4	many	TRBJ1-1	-	CASSPRTSTGNTEAFF	TGTGCCAGCAGCCCGAGGACCTCTACAGGGAATACCGAAGCTTTCTTT
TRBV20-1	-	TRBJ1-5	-	CSARDPGTPAQPQHF	TGCAGTGCTAGAGATCCCGGGACTCCTGCACAGCCCCAGCATTTT
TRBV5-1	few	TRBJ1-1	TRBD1	CASSLGTGTMNTEAFF	TGCGCCAGCAGCTTGGGGACAGGGACCATGAACACTGAAGCTTTCTTT
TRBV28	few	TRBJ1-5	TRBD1	CASSSTGRSNQPQHF	TGTGCCAGCAGTTCGACAGGGAGGAGCAATCAGCCCCAGCATTTT
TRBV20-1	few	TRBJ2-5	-	CSARAPPLPVASQETQYF	TGCAGTGCTAGAGCTCCACCTTTGCCCGTCGCTAGCCAAGAGACCCAGTACTTC